Following are 29 T cell receptor beta chains from one sample sequenced in a study of blood T cell repertoires in COVID-19. Measured with immunoSEQ multiplex PCR; TCRdb has only the in-frame clones, and not every one. The sample has around 160,000 clones, over 80% seen once. Sequences were obtained from PBMCs or T cells enriched from blood (not recorded which). The receptors shown here come from an older woman who had recovered from COVID-19.

The chain is built from TRBV5-1 and TRBJ2-5, with D perhaps matching TRBD1 (5 bases). V lost 0 bases, J lost 5 bases, and 17 bases lay in between. Germline V gives CDR1 SGHRS, CDR2 YFSETQ. The CDR3 extends over 16 amino acids. The chain's CDR3 is CASSLDGRVSRETQYF. The CDR3 nucleotides read TGCGCCAGCAGCTTGGATGGCAGGGTGTCCAGGGAGACCCAGTACTTC. The variable domain in full, with the rest retrieved from reference TRBV5-1 and TRBJ2-5, is KAGVTQTPRYLIKTRGQQVTLSCSPISGHRSVSWYQQTPGQGLQFLFEYFSETQRNKGNFPGRFSGRQFSNSRSEMNVSTLELGDSALYLCASSLDGRVSRETQYFGPGTRLLVL.

This rearrangement joins TRBV27 to TRBJ1-6, with TRBD1 matching over 7 bases. The CDR3 sequence is 12 residues long. CDR1 and CDR2 (germline): MNHEY, SMNVEV (reference sequence). The V segment lost 10 bases and the J segment 6 bases; nucleotides outside the gene matches: 3. CDR3: CATRQGNSPLHF. DNA of the CDR3: TGTGCCACCCGACAGGGTAATTCACCCCTCCACTTT.

V gene TRBV6-2 or TRBV6-3 combines with J gene TRBJ2-5; tentatively, D is TRBD2 (5 bases). V lost 2 bases, J lost 3 bases, and 10 bases lay in between. Germline loops: CDR1 MNHEY, CDR2 SVGEGT. This CDR3 contains 14 residues. CDR3 nucleotide sequence: TGTGCCAGCAGTTACGTCTCGGGGAAAGAGACCCAGTACTTC. It codes for CASSYVSGKETQYF.

The chain has TRBV5-1 and TRBJ2-1; 14 positions match TRBD2. The V segment lost 0 bases and the J segment 10 bases; nucleotides outside the gene matches: 3. In germline, CDR1 is SGHRS, CDR2 YFSETQ. CDR3 length: 15 residues. The CDR3 sequence: CASSLAGLAGGEQFF. The CDR3 bases are TGCGCCAGCAGCTTGGCCGGACTAGCGGGAGGCGAGCAGTTCTTC.

The V and J genes are TRBV19 and TRBJ1-6; maybe TRBD1 (6 bases). CDR1 is LNHDA and CDR2 is SQIVND in the germline V gene (reference sequence). The CDR3 has 16 residues. V lost 0 bases and J 9 bases, leaving 15 bases between the germline ends. CDR3 nucleotide sequence: TGTGCCAGTAGTATAGATCTTGGGACACCAGGTTCACCCCTCCACTTT. It is translated as CASSIDLGTPGSPLHF.

The V gene is TRBV3-1 (or the pseudogene TRBV3-2), the J gene TRBJ2-7; D possibly corresponds to TRBD2 (6 bases). Trimming stripped 4 bases from V and 1 base from J, with 8 bases between. The CDR3 has 13 residues. Germline CDR1 reads LGHDT; CDR2 reads YNNKEL (reference sequence). The CDR3 coding sequence is TGTGCCAGCAGCCGGGGGGAATCCTACGAGCAGTACTTC. It yields the protein CASSRGESYEQYF.

The chain employs TRBV6-6 and TRBJ1-2; possible D gene TRBD1, 5 bases. V lost 2 bases, J lost 1 base, and 8 bases lay in between. CDR3 length equals 14 residues. The germline V gene has CDR1 MNHNY and CDR2 SVGAGI (reference sequence). This chain's CDR3 is CASSYPDSNYGYTF. Here the CDR3 DNA reads TGTGCCAGCAGTTACCCCGACAGTAACTATGGCTACACCTTC.

The chain is built from TRBV18 and TRBJ2-5; a possible D gene is TRBD2 (7 bases). The CDR3 is 17 residues long. Per the germline V gene, CDR1 is KGHSH and CDR2 is LQKENI. Trimming stripped 2 bases from V and 5 bases from J, with 21 bases between. CDR3 nucleotides: TGTGCCAGCTCACCAGGACGTGGCGGGGGCCGGAGGGAGACCCAGTACTTC. Translating it yields CASSPGRGGGRRETQYF.

This rearrangement joins TRBV27 to TRBJ2-3; 9 bases are shared with TRBD1. Trimming took 3 bases from V and 6 from J; bases not matched to a gene: 7. Germline V CDR1 and CDR2: MNHEY, SMNVEV (reference sequence). The CDR3 length is 15 residues. CDR3 region: CASSLGDREPDTQYF. CDR3 coding DNA: TGTGCCAGCAGTTTGGGGGACAGGGAACCTGATACGCAGTATTTT.

This clone was picked up a small number of times. The chain has TRBV5-4 and TRBJ2-3, with 8 positions matching TRBD2. CDR1 SGHNT and CDR2 YYREEE come from the germline V gene (reference sequence). Germline trimming cut 0 bases from V and 0 bases from J; bases unmatched to any gene: 12. This CDR3 contains 19 residues. The CDR3 is CASSLGGGRQRSSTDTQYF. CDR3 coding DNA: TGTGCCAGCAGCTTGGGCGGCGGGAGGCAAAGGTCCAGCACAGATACGCAGTATTTT.

The V call is TRBV5-1, the J call TRBJ2-1, with TRBD1 matching 10 bases. V lost 3 bases to trimming and J lost 1 base; unmatched junction nucleotides: 1. CDR1 SGHRS and CDR2 YFSETQ come from the germline V gene. The CDR3 is 15 amino acids. CDR3 loop: CASSWTGGSYNEQFF. The CDR3 DNA reads TGCGCCAGCAGCTGGACAGGGGGATCCTACAATGAGCAGTTCTTC.

J is TRBJ2-6 and V is TRBV4-2; a weak D match, TRBD2 (6 bases). V was cut by 1 base and J by 1 base, with 8 bases left in between. Germline loops: CDR1 LGHNA, CDR2 YNFKEQ. This CDR3 is 16 amino acids long. The CDR3 DNA sequence: TGTGCCAGCAGCCAAGGGAGGGGATCTGGGGCCAACGTCCTGACTTTC. Amino acid sequence: CASSQGRGSGANVLTF.

The V call is TRBV3-1 (or the pseudogene TRBV3-2), the J call TRBJ2-3; TRBD2 aligns across 10 bases. The CDR3 has 18 amino acids. Germline CDR1 LGHDT, CDR2 YNNKEL (reference sequence). V dropped 1 base and J dropped 6; count of bases not matched to a gene: 13. CDR3 bases: TGTGCCAGCAGCCAAGGGGGTAGCGGGAGGAAGTCCTCTGATACGCAGTATTTT. Encoded protein: CASSQGGSGRKSSDTQYF.

The V and J genes are TRBV7-9 and TRBJ2-1; 10 nucleotides align to TRBD1. The CDR3 has 14 amino acids. Germline assignment: CDR1 SEHNR and CDR2 FQNEAQ (reference sequence). Unmatched junction bases numbered 3, after V lost 4 bases and J lost 6 bases. The CDR3: CASSSTGGRNEQFF. As DNA, the CDR3 is TGTGCCAGCAGCTCGACAGGGGGCCGCAATGAGCAGTTCTTC.

This clone was seen a handful of times. V and J are TRBV2 and TRBJ1-2; 7 bases match TRBD1. J lost 8 bases, V lost 3 bases, and 3 bases had no gene match. CDR1 and CDR2 from the germline V gene are SNHLY and FYNNEI. The CDR3 consists of 12 residues. The CDR3 here is CASSEEGAGYTF. In nucleotides, the CDR3 is TGTGCCAGCAGTGAGGAGGGGGCGGGCTACACCTTC.

The V and J genes are TRBV30 and TRBJ1-5; D is uncertain. V lost 4 bases to trimming and J lost 1 base, with 14 bases between them. CDR3 length: 15 amino acids. Germline CDR1 is GTSNPN and CDR2 is SVGIG (reference sequence). CDR3 sequence (DNA): TGTGCCTGGACGTACGGGGTCTCGAGCAATCAGCCCCAGCATTTT. Translating it yields CAWTYGVSSNQPQHF.

The chain couples TRBV7-2 to TRBJ2-1; TRBD2 aligns across 8 bases. The CDR3 totals 14 residues. CDR1 is SGHTA and CDR2 is FQGNSA in the germline V gene. V dropped 5 bases and J dropped 7; count of bases not matched to a gene: 7. This CDR3 reads CASSPGLVRNEQFF. In nucleotides, the CDR3 is TGTGCCAGCAGCCCGGGACTAGTGCGAAATGAGCAGTTCTTC.

This clone was seen a handful of times. The rearrangement links TRBV5-1 to TRBJ2-3; D gene uncertain. With 1 base removed from V and 4 bases from J, the gap between germline ends came to 10 bases. In germline, CDR1 is SGHRS, CDR2 YFSETQ. The CDR3 runs 14 residues. The CDR3 is CASSLFNLADTQYF. The CDR3 bases are TGCGCCAGCAGCTTGTTTAATCTCGCAGATACGCAGTATTTT.

The chain recombines TRBV5-1 with TRBJ2-3; 10 nucleotides line up with TRBD2. CDR3 length equals 16 residues. The V gene end was trimmed by 4 bases and the J gene end by 5 bases; junction bases not matched to a gene: 10. From germline, CDR1 is SGHRS and CDR2 YFSETQ. The CDR3 nucleotides are TGCGCCAGCAGCCGCGCCCAGCGGGGGGGGAGAGATACGCAGTATTTT. This encodes CASSRAQRGGRDTQYF.

The CDR3 loop reads CASSLQQGYTEAFF. In DNA form, the CDR3 reads TGTGCCAGCAGCTTGCAACAGGGCTACACTGAAGCTTTCTTT. This chain uses TRBV11-2 with TRBJ1-1; TRBD1 is a possible D gene (6 bases). Germline V lookup: CDR1 SGHAT, CDR2 FQNNGV. The CDR3 contains 14 residues. Trimming shortened V by 3 bases and J by 3 bases, and 11 bases separated the two germline ends.

The rearrangement uses TRBV5-1 and TRBJ2-5, with 14 bases fitting TRBD2. From germline, CDR1 is SGHRS and CDR2 YFSETQ. The CDR3 is 17 amino acids. The V gene end was trimmed by 4 bases and the J gene end by 1 base; junction bases not matched to a gene: 6. The CDR3 DNA is TGCGCCAGCAGCACGGGACTAGCGGGGGACCGCCAAGAGACCCAGTACTTC. It translates to CASSTGLAGDRQETQYF. The complete variable domain, with remaining parts taken from reference TRBV5-1 and TRBJ2-5, reads KAGVTQTPRYLIKTRGQQVTLSCSPISGHRSVSWYQQTPGQGLQFLFEYFSETQRNKGNFPGRFSGRQFSNSRSEMNVSTLELGDSALYLCASSTGLAGDRQETQYFGPGTRLLVL.

This clone has a single count. The rearrangement uses TRBV7-8 and TRBJ2-1; TRBD1 matches at 7 bases. The CDR3 runs 15 residues. Germline V lookup: CDR1 SGHVS, CDR2 FQNEAQ. V shed 4 bases and J 3 bases; nucleotides not matched to a gene: 6. CDR3 in amino acids: CASSSDRVFYNEQFF. CDR3 bases: TGTGCCAGCAGCTCAGACAGGGTCTTCTACAATGAGCAGTTCTTC.

The CDR3 is CASGPGQPETQYF. The CDR3 region has the DNA TGTGCTAGTGGTCCAGGACAGCCAGAGACCCAGTACTTC. The chain joins TRBV12-5 to TRBJ2-5, with D possibly TRBD1 on 6 matching bases. Trimming stripped 5 bases from V and 4 bases from J, with 11 bases between. The CDR3 is made up of 13 amino acids. The germline V gene has CDR1 LGHNT and CDR2 FRNRAP. Looking up the rest from reference TRBV12-5 and TRBJ2-5 gives the full variable domain: DARVTQTPRHKVTEMGQEVTMRCQPILGHNTVFWYRQTMMQGLELLAYFRNRAPLDDSGMPKDRFSAEMPDATLATLKIQPSEPRDSAVYFCASGPGQPETQYFGPGTRLLVL.

A single count supports this clone. The chain combines TRBV7-9 with TRBJ2-7; 8 nucleotides match TRBD1. Unmatched junction bases numbered 3, after V lost 2 bases and J lost 6 bases. This CDR3 contains 13 residues. Germline CDR1 is SEHNR and CDR2 is FQNEAQ (reference sequence). In DNA form, the CDR3 reads TGTGCCAGCAGCTTACGGACAGGGCGCGAGCAGTACTTC. Amino acid sequence: CASSLRTGREQYF.

The V and J genes are TRBV12-5 and TRBJ2-7; 8 bases are a match to TRBD1. V lost 6 bases, J lost 3 bases, and 10 bases stayed unmatched. Germline CDR1 is LGHNT and CDR2 is FRNRAP. This CDR3 is built from 15 residues. CDR3 bases: TGTGCTAGTGGAGGAGGGACAGGTGAAGTCTACGAGCAGTACTTC. Amino acid sequence: CASGGGTGEVYEQYF.

The chain couples TRBV7-8 to TRBJ1-5; D may be TRBD1 (6 bases). The V gene lost 1 base and the J gene lost 4 bases, with 14 bases spanning the gap. CDR1 is SGHVS and CDR2 is FQNEAQ in the germline V gene. The CDR3 consists of 16 residues. DNA of the CDR3: TGTGCCAGCAGCTTAGGTTGGGGACAACGAAATCAGCCCCAGCATTTT. This encodes CASSLGWGQRNQPQHF.

The rearrangement joins TRBV27 to TRBJ1-2; maybe TRBD1 (6 bases). In germline, CDR1 is MNHEY, CDR2 SMNVEV (reference sequence). This CDR3 contains 15 residues. Trimming pared 6 bases from V and 8 bases from J, leaving 22 bases between. For the CDR3, the DNA is TGTGCCAGCAGCGTACAGGGTTGGGTAGCATGGGGCTACACCTTC. It is translated as CASSVQGWVAWGYTF.

The chain carries TRBV5-8 and TRBJ1-4, with D uncertain. The length of the CDR3 is 15 residues. Between the trimmed V and J ends, which lost 3 bases and 10 bases, there was a span of 19 bases. Germline assignment: CDR1 SGHTS and CDR2 YDEGEE. The CDR3 loop is CASSSESPSSGKLFF. The CDR3, as DNA: TGTGCCAGCAGCTCCGAGAGCCCGAGTTCAGGAAAACTGTTTTTT.

The chain is built from TRBV18 and TRBJ2-5; the D is unclear. Germline V gene sequence: CDR1 KGHSH, CDR2 LQKENI. CDR3 length: 13 amino acids. Trimming pared 8 bases from V and 0 bases from J, leaving 10 bases between. CDR3 region: CASTNSDQETQYF. For the CDR3, the DNA is TGTGCCAGCACCAACTCGGACCAAGAGACCCAGTACTTC. Full variable domain (remainder filled in from reference TRBV18 and TRBJ2-5): NAGVMQNPRHLVRRRGQEARLRCSPMKGHSHVYWYRQLPEEGLKFMVYLQKENIIDESGMPKERFSAEFPKEGPSILRIQQVVRGDSAAYFCASTNSDQETQYFGPGTRLLVL.